The rows below give T cell receptor beta chains drawn from one sample of a study of shared clonotypes between healthy human individuals. Profiling relied on immunoSEQ multiplex PCR, and the TCRdb table lists in-frame clones only, not all of them. The sample records some 2 million clones, roughly 94% being singletons. Material: naive CD4+ T cells sorted from blood. Source of these receptors: a man between 18 and 35 years old in good health. Each CDR3 is given with its conserved first and last residue. The D gene is left open where the match is weak. Some rows mark clone size as missing; the rest say once, few, many or name a class of expanded clone.

.	TRBJ1-1	TRBV29-1	.	TGCAGCGTTGTCCGGGTAGGGAACACTGAAGCTTTCTTT	CSVVRVGNTEAFF
.	TRBJ2-4	TRBV4-1	.	TGCGCCAGCAGCCAAGCCGACGGGACTCCAATCATCATTCAGTACTTC	CASSQADGTPIIIQYF
.	TRBJ1-2	TRBV2	.	TGTGCCAGCAGTGAACAGGGTCTCGGTAGTGGCTACACCTTC	CASSEQGLGSGYTF
.	TRBJ2-7	TRBV6-1	TRBD1	TGTGCCAGCAGTGTCGCCGGGACAGGCTCCTACGAGCAGTACTTC	CASSVAGTGSYEQYF
once	TRBJ2-7	TRBV2	TRBD1	TGTGCCAGCAGGCCGGGACAGGACCTCTACGAGCAGTATTTC	CASRPGQDLYEQYF
.	TRBJ2-2	TRBV18	.	TGTGCCAGCTCCCTAAGCTCTAACCATGTGAACACCGGGGAGCTGTTTTTT	CASSLSSNHVNTGELFF
.	TRBJ1-2	TRBV28	.	TGTGCCAGCAGTTTTTGGAACTCTAACTATGGCTACACCTTC	CASSFWNSNYGYTF
.	TRBJ2-2	TRBV25-1	.	TGTGCCAGCAGTGATGCCCCGAGCGGGGAGCTGTTTTTT	CASSDAPSGELFF
.	TRBJ1-5	TRBV19	.	TGTGCCAGTAGTATCCCCGGGTCGGGCAATCAGCCCCAGCATTTT	CASSIPGSGNQPQHF
.	TRBJ2-3	TRBV6-1	.	TGTGCCAGCACCCAAGGTGGAACGCAGTATTTT	CASTQGGTQYF
.	TRBJ1-5	TRBV28	.	TGTGCCAGCAGTTTGATGGGGAATCAGCCCCAGCATTTT	CASSLMGNQPQHF
.	TRBJ2-5	TRBV6-1	TRBD2	TGTGCCAGCAGTGAGGGGGGGTCCCTTTGGGAGACCCAGTACTTC	CASSEGGSLWETQYF
.	TRBJ2-1	TRBV25-1	TRBD1	TGTGCCAGCAGTGTCGGGACAGGGGCCGATGAGCAGTTCTTC	CASSVGTGADEQFF
.	TRBJ1-2	TRBV6-1	.	TGTGCCAGCCGCGACACCAGCTATGGCTACACCTTC	CASRDTSYGYTF
.	TRBJ2-2	TRBV6-1	.	TGTGCCAGCAGTGAAGACCGGGGGCCCGGGGAGCTGTTTTTT	CASSEDRGPGELFF
.	TRBJ2-7	TRBV7-9	.	TGTGCCAGCAGCCCAAACCCGGGAGCCTACGAGCAGTACTTC	CASSPNPGAYEQYF
.	TRBJ1-5	TRBV27	TRBD1	TGTGCCAGCAGCCCCGGGACAGTTAATCAGCCCCAGCATTTT	CASSPGTVNQPQHF
.	TRBJ2-5	TRBV18	.	TGTGCCAGCTCACCAATTGGAGAGGCCCAGTACTTC	CASSPIGEAQYF
.	TRBJ2-1	TRBV10-3	TRBD2	TGTGCCACTCTAGCGGGGTTGTCTGACAATGAGCAGTTCTTC	CATLAGLSDNEQFF
.	TRBJ2-7	TRBV6-6	.	TGTGCCAGCAGTCGGAGTCAGGGGAACTACGAGCAGTACTTC	CASSRSQGNYEQYF
.	TRBJ2-7	TRBV7-2	TRBD2	TGTGCCAGCAGCCTGACTAGCGTCAACGCCTACGAGCAGTACTTC	CASSLTSVNAYEQYF
.	TRBJ2-7	TRBV5-1	.	TGCGCCAGCAGCTCGGGGAGTCGTGCCCCCTACGAGCAGTACTTC	CASSSGSRAPYEQYF
.	TRBJ2-2	TRBV5-1	TRBD1	TGCGCCAGCAGCTTGGGACAGGGATTGACCGGGGAGCTGTTTTTT	CASSLGQGLTGELFF
.	TRBJ2-1	TRBV4-3	TRBD1	TGCGCCAGCAGCTCTTCTCGGTCTTTCGGGACAGGGTTTGACAATGAGCAGTTCTTC	CASSSSRSFGTGFDNEQFF
.	TRBJ2-1	TRBV6-6	.	TGTGCCACTTCGGACGGTGGAATTACGCTCTTC	CATSDGGITLF
.	TRBJ2-1	TRBV2	.	TGTGCCAGCAGGGAGGGAGGAGTCGCCGACAATGAGCAGTTCTTC	CASREGGVADNEQFF
.	TRBJ2-7	TRBV2	.	TGTGCCAGCAGCCCGCGGGCTAACACCTACGAGCAGTACTTC	CASSPRANTYEQYF
.	TRBJ2-7	TRBV7-9	.	TGTGCCAGCAGCTTAGAAGGGAGCTCCTACGAGCAGTACTTC	CASSLEGSSYEQYF
.	TRBJ2-1	TRBV2	TRBD2	TGTGCCAGCAGCGACAGTGGGGGAGGGCCCTACAATGAGCAGTTCTTC	CASSDSGGGPYNEQFF
.	TRBJ1-1	TRBV5-1	.	TGCGCCAGCAGCCTGGAGTCCGCGGGGGAAGCTTTCTTT	CASSLESAGEAFF
.	TRBJ2-2	TRBV6-5	.	TGTGCCAGCAGGCCCCGACTTGGTTGGGAGCTGTTTTTT	CASRPRLGWELFF
.	TRBJ2-6	TRBV27	TRBD2	TGTGCCAGCAGCCCCCCGCGACTAGCGGGGGACTCTGGGGCCAACGTCCTGACTTTC	CASSPPRLAGDSGANVLTF
.	TRBJ2-3	TRBV28	TRBD2	TGTGCCAGCAGTTTTCCTATATTAGCGGGAGACACAGATACGCAGTATTTT	CASSFPILAGDTDTQYF
.	TRBJ2-5	TRBV29-1	TRBD2	TGCAGCGTTGCCAGGACTAGCGGGGGGGCCTGGGAGACCCAGTACTTC	CSVARTSGGAWETQYF
.	TRBJ1-1	TRBV9	TRBD1	TGTGCCAGCAGCGTAGTTGGGACAGGGGTATTGAACACTGAAGCTTTCTTT	CASSVVGTGVLNTEAFF
.	TRBJ1-1	TRBV4-1	TRBD1	TGCGCCAGCAGCCATATGGGACAGGGAGACACTGAAGCTTTCTTT	CASSHMGQGDTEAFF
.	TRBJ2-5	TRBV30	.	TGTGCCTGGAGCCGGGTCCTTGGGACCCAGTACTTC	CAWSRVLGTQYF
once	TRBJ2-3	TRBV11-2	TRBD2	TGTGCCAGCAGCCCGAGCCCCGGGACTAGCGGGACAGATACGCAGTATTTT	CASSPSPGTSGTDTQYF
.	TRBJ1-2	TRBV18	TRBD1	TGTGCCAGCTCCCAACAGGGGGCTGGCGGCTACACCTTC	CASSQQGAGGYTF
.	TRBJ1-4	TRBV5-1	.	TGCGCCAGCAGCCTGGATGGGAGGGAGGGTGAAAAACTGTTTTTT	CASSLDGREGEKLFF
.	TRBJ2-7	TRBV18	.	TGTGCCAGCTCACCAGTAGCTTCCTACGAGCAGTACTTC	CASSPVASYEQYF
.	TRBJ2-1	TRBV28	.	TGTGCCAGCAGTTTACCCCAGGGAACCTACAATGAGCAGTTCTTC	CASSLPQGTYNEQFF
.	TRBJ2-5	TRBV29-1	.	TGCAGCGTTGCCGGGGCAGGGGAGACCCAGTACTTC	CSVAGAGETQYF
.	TRBJ1-5	TRBV5-6	TRBD1	TGTGCCAGCAGCTCATCCAGGGGGGCAAAGAGCAATCAGCCCCAGCATTTT	CASSSSRGAKSNQPQHF
.	TRBJ1-1	TRBV11-2	.	TGTGCCAGCAGCTTAGGGCAGCAACCTGGGAACACTGAAGCTTTCTTT	CASSLGQQPGNTEAFF
.	TRBJ1-6	TRBV7-8	.	TGTGCCAGCAGCCTAGGGGTTGGGAATTCACCCCTCCACTTT	CASSLGVGNSPLHF
.	TRBJ2-1	TRBV7-9	TRBD1	TGTGCCAGCAGCCCACATATTGGGACAGTCACCTACAATGAGCAGTTCTTC	CASSPHIGTVTYNEQFF
.	TRBJ1-1	TRBV5-1	.	TGTGCCAGCAGCTTGTTGGGGTGGGACACTGAAGCTTTCTTT	CASSLLGWDTEAFF